Described below is a single T cell receptor (beta chain) sequence and its context. Its specificity is unknown. According to the study, genomic DNA was the template for TCR beta VDJ and CDR3 profiling. One entry per CDR3 protein results from TCRdb running MiXCR on the reads. The sample has 200,000 to 250,000 distinct CDR3 sequences; almost 35% are singletons. The sample is drawn from a study of CD8+CD57+ T cells in acquired aplastic anemia. Overall study: Sorted CD4+ and CD8+ cells yielded approximately 3.4 ug of DNA on average.

The CDR3 contains 16 residues. Per the germline V gene, CDR1 is SGHAT and CDR2 is FQNNGV. Trimming removed 5 bases at V and 0 bases at J, with 14 bases between. Regarding the study as a whole: Patients did not significantly differ from controls in CD8+ Simpson's diversity. Found in both controls and patients were some 31 CD8+ CDR3 sequences.

The specimen was sorted CD4+, CD8+, or CD8+CD57+ T cells (not recorded which) from PBMCs. The sequence derives from a human donor in good health, serving as a control. V is TRBV11-2 and J is TRBJ1-3, with a weak D call TRBD1 (6 bases). The CDR3 DNA reads TGTGCCAGCAGCACGCACCGGGACAACTCTGGAAACACCATATATTTT. The encoded protein is CASSTHRDNSGNTIYF.